The 11 T cell receptor beta chains listed next were all sequenced from one sample in a study of spatial heterogeneity in lung cancer. Time point: sample taken at primary tumor resection. Sequencing of whole RNA from tumor, nontumor lung or frozen PBMC involved no sorting. TCRdb itself ran the 5' RACE reads through MiXCR, one entry per CDR3 protein. The table shows more than 65,000 distinct CDR3 sequences, with over 10% occurring only once. Sample: PBMCs, taken at surgery. All receptors derive from a male donor with early-stage non-small cell lung cancer.

This clonotype was detected only a few times. This sequence joins TRBV9 and TRBJ2-1; 10 bases align to TRBD2. The CDR3 is 19 amino acids. In germline, CDR1 is SGDLS, CDR2 YYNGEE. V dropped 4 bases and J dropped 0; count of bases not matched to a gene: 13. The CDR3 DNA is TGTGCCAGCAGCTCCCACCTCGGACTAGCGGAAAGCTCCTACAATGAGCAGTTCTTC. Its translation: CASSSHLGLAESSYNEQFF.

This clonotype has just a few counts. The rearrangement uses TRBV6-1 and TRBJ2-2; the match to TRBD2 covers 9 bases. Germline V lookup: CDR1 MNHNS, CDR2 SASEGT. The V segment lost 2 bases and the J segment 3 bases; nucleotides outside the gene matches: 4. CDR3 size: 16 residues. CDR3 nucleotides: TGTGCCAGCAGTGAAAGGGGACTAGCCTACACCGGGGAGCTGTTTTTT. Translating it yields CASSERGLAYTGELFF.

DNA of the CDR3: TGTGCCAGCAGCCCACGGGGACAGGTAACTAATGAGCAGTTCTTC. The encoded protein is CASSPRGQVTNEQFF. The chain employs TRBV9 and TRBJ2-1, with 8 bases identical to TRBD1. The length of the CDR3 is 15 residues. J lost 7 bases, V lost 4 bases, and 10 bases had no gene match. Per germline, CDR1 SGDLS and CDR2 YYNGEE. Filled out from reference TRBV9 and TRBJ2-1, the complete variable domain reads DSGVTQTPKHLITATGQRVTLRCSPRSGDLSVYWYQQSLDQGLQFLIQYYNGEERAKGNILERFSAQQFPDLHSELNLSSLELGDSALYFCASSPRGQVTNEQFFGPGTRLTVL.

This clonotype occurred many times. The V gene is TRBV6-1, the J gene TRBJ1-5; D remains ambiguous. Germline assignment: CDR1 MNHNS and CDR2 SASEGT. Trimming shortened V by 3 bases and J by 8 bases, and 8 bases separated the two germline ends. The CDR3 has 12 residues. Written as DNA, the CDR3 is TGTGCCAGCAGTGACAGAACGGAGCCCCAGCATTTT. It is translated as CASSDRTEPQHF.

The J gene is TRBJ2-5, the V gene TRBV24-1; 8 nucleotides align to TRBD2. This CDR3 has 13 amino acids. The V segment lost 6 bases and the J segment 2 bases; nucleotides outside the gene matches: 1. Germline CDR1 and CDR2: KGHDR and SFDVKD. The CDR3 protein is CATSRGGQETQYF. As DNA, the CDR3 is TGTGCCACCAGTCGCGGGGGGCAAGAGACCCAGTACTTC.

The rearrangement uses TRBV30 and TRBJ2-1; TRBD2 agrees at 9 bases. The V gene's germline CDR1 is GTSNPN and CDR2 SVGIG (reference sequence). CDR3 length: 15 amino acids. The junction had 9 bases not matched to a gene; V was cut back by 0 bases and J by 9 bases. CDR3 nucleotides: TGTGCCTGGAGTGTACAGCTAGCGGGGTCGGGTGAGCAGTTCTTC. Protein: CAWSVQLAGSGEQFF.

V and J are TRBV5-1 and TRBJ2-1, with 8 bases aligning to TRBD2. This CDR3 contains 13 residues. Germline CDR1 SGHRS, CDR2 YFSETQ. The ends lost 7 bases at V and 8 bases at J; junction bases unmatched: 8. As DNA, the CDR3 is TGCGCCAGCGGGCCCAGCGGGAGCTATGAGCAGTTCTTC. Protein: CASGPSGSYEQFF. The full variable domain, its missing parts supplied by reference TRBV5-1 and TRBJ2-1, is KAGVTQTPRYLIKTRGQQVTLSCSPISGHRSVSWYQQTPGQGLQFLFEYFSETQRNKGNFPGRFSGRQFSNSRSEMNVSTLELGDSALYLCASGPSGSYEQFFGPGTRLTVL.

The table lists this clonotype with a few counts. The chain recombines TRBV6-1 with TRBJ1-3; D call uncertain. The CDR3 sequence is 15 residues long. Trimming pared 7 bases from V and 0 bases from J, leaving 13 bases between. The germline V gene has CDR1 MNHNS and CDR2 SASEGT. The DNA for the CDR3 is TGTGCCAGCACAACGGACCCTTCCTCTGGAAACACCATATATTTT. Its translation: CASTTDPSSGNTIYF.

This clonotype was seen a handful of times. The gene calls are TRBV7-8 and TRBJ1-2; tentatively, D is TRBD1 (6 bases). V was shortened by 3 bases and J by 8 bases, with 16 bases between the two germline ends. In germline, CDR1 is SGHVS, CDR2 FQNEAQ. CDR3 length: 14 amino acids. In DNA, the CDR3 is TGTGCCAGCAGCTTTTCTGGACAGAGGGGAGGCTACACCTTC. Translated, it gives CASSFSGQRGGYTF.

This chain links TRBV7-2 with TRBJ2-7; TRBD1 is a possible D gene (6 bases). CDR1 is SGHTA and CDR2 is FQGNSA in the germline V gene. The CDR3 is made up of 14 amino acids. Trimming cost V 3 bases and J 3 bases, with 12 bases left between them. The CDR3 loop reads CASSFQGSIYEQYF. In DNA form, the CDR3 reads TGTGCCAGCAGCTTTCAGGGGTCAATCTACGAGCAGTACTTC.

V usage is TRBV20-1 and J usage is TRBJ2-1, with TRBD2 identical over 8 bases. The V segment lost 1 base and the J segment 7 bases; nucleotides outside the gene matches: 9. The CDR3 loop spans 15 amino acids. Per germline, CDR1 DFQATT and CDR2 SNEGSKA (reference sequence). CDR3 nucleotides: TGCAGTGCTAGAGCCCCAGCGGGAGCGGGGAATGAGCAGTTCTTC. Its translation: CSARAPAGAGNEQFF.